This TCR beta chain derives from a study of T-cell memory formation after mild COVID-19. At the level of the study: Largely, the TCR clusters proved donor specific.

Constant-segment primers were used for 5'RACE, and the resulting TCR alpha and TCR beta cDNA libraries carried sample barcodes and UMIs. From the 5' RACE reads, TCRdb called clonotypes with MiXCR, one entry per CDR3 protein. The sample shows 450,000 or so distinct CDR3 sequences, around 18% of them seen only once. This clonotype was counted a few times. Antigen unknown. CDR3 length equals 12 residues. CDR1 SGHVS and CDR2 FNYEAQ come from the germline V gene. Trimming left V 5 bases short and J 10 bases short, with 12 bases between. Study-level points and caveats: Second-wave clones reaching peak frequency on day 37 lacked confirmed SARS-CoV-2 specificity. Among contracting clones, CD4+ were mainly CM/EM and CD8+ enriched in EMRA.

The sequence was collected from an adult woman who had mild COVID-19 (a few samples of this study predate the infection). Cell type and time point are not known. The rearrangement links TRBV7-6 to TRBJ2-1; D unresolved. The sample comprised PBMCs or a T cell subset sorted from them (not recorded which). The CDR3 here is CASSHWAAEQFF. As DNA, the CDR3 is TGTGCCAGCAGCCATTGGGCAGCCGAGCAGTTCTTC.